The rows below give T cell receptor beta chains drawn from one sample of a study of blood T cells in healthy people across ages. TCRdb re-called the 5' RACE reads through MiXCR, storing one row per CDR3 protein. The sample lists around 1.5 million distinct CDR3 sequences, roughly 30% seen once, with about 10% in the top ten. The sequenced sample consisted of blood. These TCRs come from a woman aged 25 to 39 in good health. CDR3s include the opening cysteine and the closing phenylalanine or tryptophan. Each record gives: D gene, V gene, CDR3 length, clone size, J gene, CDR3 protein, CDR3 DNA. D genes are given only for firm matches. For some rows the clone size is stated as once, few or many, or as a class when expanded; others skip it.

>TRBD1|TRBV6-6|14|-|TRBJ1-6
CASRGQGDNSPLHF
TGTGCCAGCAGGGGACAGGGGGACAATTCACCCCTCCACTTT
>TRBD1|TRBV5-1|14|many|TRBJ2-1
CASSETGGYNEQFF
TGCGCCAGCAGTGAGACAGGGGGCTACAATGAGCAGTTCTTC
>-|TRBV12-3/TRBV12-4|13|few|TRBJ2-7
CASRPLGAYEQYF
TGTGCCAGCAGACCCCTGGGAGCCTACGAGCAGTACTTC
>TRBD1|TRBV2|16|few|TRBJ1-2
CASSNAPLGQGDGYTF
TGTGCCAGCAGTAATGCCCCACTGGGACAGGGAGATGGCTACACCTTC
>TRBD2|TRBV20-1|15|-|TRBJ2-1
CSAPGLAGGTNEQFF
TGCAGTGCTCCAGGACTAGCGGGGGGTACCAATGAGCAGTTCTTC
>TRBD1|TRBV5-6|14|-|TRBJ1-2
CASSPSGTGIGYTF
TGTGCCAGCAGCCCTTCAGGGACAGGGATCGGCTACACCTTC
>TRBD2|TRBV7-9|15|few|TRBJ2-1
CASSGGLAGGSEQFF
TGTGCCAGCAGCGGGGGACTAGCGGGGGGAAGTGAGCAGTTCTTC
>-|TRBV2|12|-|TRBJ1-2
CASTSAQDGYTF
TGTGCTTCCACCTCAGCGCAGGATGGCTACACCTTC
>-|TRBV20-1|14|-|TRBJ2-5
CSARREEKGETQYF
TGCAGTGCTAGAAGGGAAGAGAAGGGGGAGACCCAGTACTTC
>TRBD1|TRBV20-1|13|-|TRBJ2-7
CSAGRDRAGEQYF
TGCAGTGCTGGCCGGGACAGGGCTGGGGAGCAGTACTTC
>TRBD2|TRBV28|17|-|TRBJ2-3
CASSLKTSGSGTDTQYF
TGTGCCAGCAGTTTAAAGACTAGCGGGAGTGGGACAGATACGCAGTATTTT
>-|TRBV25-1|15|-|TRBJ2-7
CASSFPGPQREAQYF
TGTGCCAGCAGTTTCCCGGGACCACAAAGGGAGGCCCAGTACTTC
>-|TRBV2|14|-|TRBJ2-7
CASKGVEQSYEQYF
TGTGCCAGCAAGGGAGTAGAACAGTCCTACGAGCAGTACTTC
>TRBD2|TRBV6-2/TRBV6-3|15|many|TRBJ2-1
CAIDGGGLAGDEQFF
TGTGCCATTGATGGAGGGGGACTAGCAGGCGATGAGCAGTTCTTC